This entry describes one T cell receptor beta chain. Its matching antigen is unknown. The sample comes from a study of OX40 agonist ivuxolimab in advanced cancers. Study-level information: Mean age about 60 years, range about 23 to 79; 82.7% male.

The germline V and J ends were trimmed by 0 bases and 7 bases, with 16 bases remaining between them. Germline V CDR1 and CDR2: SGHTA, FQGNSA. The CDR3 length is 15 residues. Some clones are missing from TCRdb's copy, which holds only in-frame ones; the method was immunoSEQ multiplex PCR. The sample lists 75,000 to 85,000 clones, around 87% occurring once. Study conclusions and caveats: In the expanded peripheral T cells, antigen specificity was never determined.

The chain combines TRBV7-2 with TRBJ2-7, with a weak D call TRBD2 (6 bases). The sample was CD4+ or CD8+ T cells sorted from blood, taken in a trial of the OX40 agonist ivuxolimab. The sequence was collected from an adult with an advanced solid tumor such as melanoma, head and neck, liver or kidney cancer. The CDR3 region is CASSLAVLEGREQYF. CDR3 nucleotides: TGTGCCAGCAGCTTAGCGGTTTTGGAGGGGAGGGAGCAGTACTTC.